This paragraph covers one TCR beta chain sequence. The antigen is not known. V shed 5 bases and J shed 6 bases, with 17 bases lying between them. The V gene's germline CDR1 is SEHNR and CDR2 FQNEAQ (reference sequence). There are 14 residues in the CDR3. The data are from a study of beta chain features in type 1 diabetes. Overall study findings and caveats: Across all four CD4+ subsets, people with type 1 diabetes showed modestly shorter TCRB CDR3s.

The investigators reverse transcribed all of the isolated RNA, so they sequenced expressed TCRB transcripts. Method: immunoSEQ multiplex PCR; TCRdb's copy keeps in-frame clones and lacks some. The sample has about 340,000 clones, 6.5% to 10% seen once. This sequence originates from a woman aged 18-29 years in good health. The chain links TRBV7-9 to TRBJ2-7, with D possibly matching TRBD2 (5 bases). The source material was central memory CD4+ T cells from blood. The CDR3, as DNA: TGTGCCAGCAGCATTTTGTCCGTAGGAGGCGAGCAGTACTTC. This encodes CASSILSVGGEQYF.